This T cell receptor (beta chain) comes out of a study of blood T cell repertoires in COVID-19. The wider study: T cells, B-cell-depleted T cells, or PBMCs provided the cDNA or gDNA that served as material.

This CDR3 has 14 amino acids. J gave up 6 bases and V 4 bases, and 6 bases lay outside the gene matches. Germline V gene data show CDR1 as MGHRA and CDR2 as YSYEKL. In the original processing: Nucleated cell number was recorded as an estimate derived from reference gene primer amplification. Generated by immunoSEQ multiplex PCR, the TCRdb table keeps only in-frame clones and is missing some. The D gene and trimming were derived from the DNA, and the V and J assignments and clone size from that table. The top ten clones hold about 15% of a sample with roughly 60,000 clones, more than 80% of them seen once.

This TCR was sampled from a man older than 75 with acute or convalescent COVID-19. Sample: peripheral blood. The chain employs TRBV4-1 and TRBJ1-1, with 9 bases fitting TRBD1. As DNA, the CDR3 is TGCGCCAGCAGCCGAACAGGGGGCGCCTCTGAAGCTTTCTTT. This translates into CASSRTGGASEAFF.